The next 5 T cell receptor beta chains were all read from a single sample in a study of cytomegalovirus exposure and HLA in healthy donors. Researchers ran the PCR with 60 Vbeta and 13 Jbeta primers. TCRdb's table, derived via immunoSEQ multiplex PCR, lists solely in-frame clones and lacks some. The table lists 150,000 or so clones. Sequencing used PBMCs. The receptors stem from a woman in her sixties or seventies in good health and CMV-seronegative.

This chain connects TRBV7-2 to TRBJ1-5; TRBD1 agrees at 10 bases. The germline V gene encodes CDR1 SGHTA and CDR2 FQGNSA. Germline trimming cut 6 bases from V and 5 bases from J; bases unmatched to any gene: 10. This CDR3 region has 16 residues. The CDR3, as DNA: TGTGCCAGCAGTCGTGCCGGGACAGGGGCCTATCAGCCCCAGCATTTT. Its protein is CASSRAGTGAYQPQHF.

This chain joins TRBV7-9 and TRBJ2-7; 9 bases are a match to TRBD2. The CDR3 length is 15 residues. The germline CDR1 and CDR2 sequences are SEHNR and FQNEAQ (reference sequence). V shed 5 bases and J 2 bases; nucleotides not matched to a gene: 7. Written as DNA, the CDR3 is TGTGCCAGCAGCCTTAGCGGGGGCTACCCCTACGAGCAGTACTTC. Protein product: CASSLSGGYPYEQYF.

Here the CDR3 DNA reads TGTGCCAGCAGTACAGGGCTAGGAACTGAAGCTTTCTTT. It codes for CASSTGLGTEAFF. The chain has TRBV27 and TRBJ1-1; TRBD1 might be the D (6 bases). Germline values: CDR1 MNHEY, CDR2 SMNVEV (reference sequence). Trimming pared 5 bases from V and 5 bases from J, leaving 12 bases between. This CDR3 is 13 amino acids long.

The chain carries TRBV6-4 and TRBJ2-1; TRBD2 matches at 10 bases. Germline CDR1 is MRHNA and CDR2 is SNTAGT. The CDR3 extends over 14 amino acids. J gave up 8 bases and V 4 bases, and 5 bases lay outside the gene matches. The chain's CDR3 is CASSGERGGHEQFF. CDR3 in DNA: TGTGCCAGCAGTGGAGAGCGGGGGGGCCATGAGCAGTTCTTC.

This chain links TRBV9 with TRBJ2-3; 7 bases match TRBD1. CDR3 length: 16 residues. Per the germline V gene, CDR1 is SGDLS and CDR2 is YYNGEE. Losses at the gene ends were 4 bases for V and 2 bases for J; bases not matched to a gene: 10. The CDR3 DNA follows: TGTGCCAGCAGCACATGGGACAGCCTTTCCACAGATACGCAGTATTTT. Amino acids: CASSTWDSLSTDTQYF.